Listed here is a single T cell receptor beta chain. This entry is derived from a study of blood T cell repertoires in COVID-19. Study-wide context: The origin of the acute and convalescent COVID-19 samples was the United States, Italy and Spain. T cells, B-cell-depleted T cells, or PBMCs provided the cDNA or gDNA that served as material.

The germline V gene has CDR1 SNHLY and CDR2 FYNNEI. The germline V and J ends were trimmed by 8 bases and 8 bases, with 16 bases remaining between them. The CDR3 has 13 residues. Repertoires were generated with immunoSEQ multiplex PCR, while TCRdb's copy carries only in-frame clones and drops some. The sample includes under 50,000 clones, about 82% of them seen just once. The receptor was derived from an elderly man with active or convalescent COVID-19. The material sequenced was peripheral blood. V usage is TRBV2 and J usage is TRBJ1-3, with D possibly matching TRBD1 (5 bases). The CDR3 DNA reads TGTGCCAGCGTTACGGGGGATAGTTACACCATATATTTT. As protein: CASVTGDSYTIYF.